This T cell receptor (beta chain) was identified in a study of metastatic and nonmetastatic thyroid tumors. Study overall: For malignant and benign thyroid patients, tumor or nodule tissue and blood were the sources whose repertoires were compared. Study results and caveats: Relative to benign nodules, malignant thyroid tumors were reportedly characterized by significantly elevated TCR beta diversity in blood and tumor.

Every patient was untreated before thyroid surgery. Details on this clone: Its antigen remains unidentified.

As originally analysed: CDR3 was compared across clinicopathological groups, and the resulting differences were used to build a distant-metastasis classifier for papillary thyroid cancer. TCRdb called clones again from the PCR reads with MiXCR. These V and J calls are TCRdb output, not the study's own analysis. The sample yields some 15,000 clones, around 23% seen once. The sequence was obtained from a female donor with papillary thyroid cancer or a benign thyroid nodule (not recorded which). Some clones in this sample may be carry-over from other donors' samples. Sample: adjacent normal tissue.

The CDR3 reads CASSYNARGLAGQYF. For the CDR3, the DNA is TGTGCCAGCAGTTACAACGCCAGAGGACTAGCGGGACAGTATTTT. The V and J genes are TRBV6-5 and TRBJ2-3; 12 positions match TRBD2. Unmatched junction bases numbered 9, after V lost 2 bases and J lost 12 bases. The CDR3 is 15 residues long. CDR1 and CDR2 from the germline V gene are MNHEY and SVGAGI.